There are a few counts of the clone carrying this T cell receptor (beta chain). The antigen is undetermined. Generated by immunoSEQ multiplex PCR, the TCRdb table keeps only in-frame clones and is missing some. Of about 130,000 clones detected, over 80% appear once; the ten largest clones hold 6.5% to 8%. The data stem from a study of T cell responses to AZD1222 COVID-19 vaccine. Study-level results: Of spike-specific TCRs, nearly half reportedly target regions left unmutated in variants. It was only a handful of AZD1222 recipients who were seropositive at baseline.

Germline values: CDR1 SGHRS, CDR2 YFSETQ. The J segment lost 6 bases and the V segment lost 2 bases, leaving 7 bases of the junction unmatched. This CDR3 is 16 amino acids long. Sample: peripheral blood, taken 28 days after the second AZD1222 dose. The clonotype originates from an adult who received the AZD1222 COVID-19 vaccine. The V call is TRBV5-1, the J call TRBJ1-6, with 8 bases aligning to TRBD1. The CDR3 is CASSLDRGRVNSPLHF. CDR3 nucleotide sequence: TGCGCCAGCAGCTTAGACAGGGGAAGAGTTAATTCACCCCTCCACTTT.